Listed below are T cell receptor beta chains from one sample, sequenced in a study of human T cells and chemical hapten exposure. TCRdb fed the RACE reads into MiXCR, producing one record per CDR3 protein. The table includes some 330,000 distinct CDR3 sequences, approximately 5.8% detected once. The sample here was whole blood, taken in connection with sensitization to the hapten diphenylcyclopropenone (DPC). The receptors originated from a woman aged 18 to 35 with alopecia areata. Some clones in this sample may be carry-over from other donors' samples. CDR3s include the opening cysteine and the closing phenylalanine or tryptophan. D genes are given only for firm matches. Size tells how often a clone was seen (once, few, many) or the class of an expanded clone, and some rows leave it out.

clone_size	d_call	v_call	j_call	cdr3_nt	cdr3_aa
many	TRBD2	TRBV6-5	TRBJ2-3	TGTGCCAGCAGTTACTCGAGGGGCGGGGGTGAAACAGATACGCAGTATTTT	CASSYSRGGGETDTQYF
many	TRBD2	TRBV29-1	TRBJ2-1	TGCAGCGTTGCGCTGCGGGGGGGAACGTGGAATGAGCAGTTCTTC	CSVALRGGTWNEQFF
-	TRBD1	TRBV7-9	TRBJ1-2	TGTGCCAGCAGCTCAGGGACAGAAGTTACTAACTATGGCTACACCTTC	CASSSGTEVTNYGYTF
-	TRBD1	TRBV7-9	TRBJ1-4	TGTGCCAGCAGCTCAGGGGGGGATTGGCTGTTTTTT	CASSSGGDWLFF
many	-	TRBV12-3/TRBV12-4	TRBJ1-2	TGTGCCAGCAGTTCCTCTTCGAACTATGGCTACACCTTC	CASSSSSNYGYTF
many	-	TRBV21-1	TRBJ2-3	TGTGCCAGCAGCAAAGTTGCCGGTTTAAGACCCCCCCGGTATTTT	CASSKVAGLRPPRYF
once	-	TRBV5-6	TRBJ2-1	TGTGCCAGCAGCTTTCGGGCTAGCGCGTCGTATAATGAGCAGTTCTTC	CASSFRASASYNEQFF
many	-	TRBV5-1	TRBJ1-1	TGCGCCAGCAGCTTGGATGTGCGGGACGTCGGGACTGAAGCTTTCTTT	CASSLDVRDVGTEAFF
few	-	TRBV2	TRBJ2-1	TGTGCCAGCTTGGGCCTTCTACGGAATGAGCAGTTCTTC	CASLGLLRNEQFF
few	-	TRBV16	TRBJ2-7	TGTGCCAGCAGCCACGTCGACGAGCAGTACTTC	CASSHVDEQYF
many	-	TRBV6-4	TRBJ2-2	TGTGCCAGCAGTGAGTCCAGCGGCGATAACACCGGGGAGCTGTTTTTT	CASSESSGDNTGELFF
-	-	TRBV4-2	TRBJ2-3	TGTGCCAGCAGCCAATCCGGCAGGGGGGGAGATACGCAGTATTTT	CASSQSGRGGDTQYF
few	-	TRBV20-1	TRBJ1-1	TGCAGTGCTCAGAGAGGATCGAACACTGAAGCTTTCTTT	CSAQRGSNTEAFF
many	TRBD1	TRBV29-1	TRBJ1-1	TGCAGCGTTGCCGGACAGGACACTGAAGCTTTCTTT	CSVAGQDTEAFF
many	-	TRBV5-6	TRBJ1-2	TGTGCCAGCAGCTTGGTCCAGGGGAACTATGGCTACACCTTC	CASSLVQGNYGYTF
few	-	TRBV12-3/TRBV12-4	TRBJ2-7	TGTGCCAGCAGCATGCAGGGTGGGCTTTCCGAGCAGTACTTC	CASSMQGGLSEQYF
many	-	TRBV6-2/TRBV6-3	TRBJ2-7	TGTGCCAGCAGTTACTCGTACGGGGCCACCTACGAGCAGTACTTC	CASSYSYGATYEQYF
many	-	TRBV7-2	TRBJ1-1	TGTGCCAGCAGCTGGGGGGGCGGAGGGCCGGACATGAACACTGAAGCTTTCTTT	CASSWGGGGPDMNTEAFF
-	-	TRBV6-5	TRBJ2-3	TGTGCCAGCAGCACCCTTGGAGGGAATTTAGTCTTTTTT	CASSTLGGNLVFF
many	TRBD1	TRBV7-9	TRBJ2-2	TGTGCCAGCAGCTCCGGACAGGTTGAACTTGGGATCGGGGAGCTGTTTTTT	CASSSGQVELGIGELFF
many	-	TRBV9	TRBJ2-7	TGTGCCAGCAGCCCCTGGGGGACCTACGAGCAGTACTTC	CASSPWGTYEQYF
-	TRBD2	TRBV29-1	TRBJ2-3	TGCAGCGTTGAAGGGACTAGCGAGTCCACAGATACGCAGTATTTT	CSVEGTSESTDTQYF
few	-	TRBV12-3/TRBV12-4	TRBJ2-7	TGTGCCAGCAGCTACAGCCCCGAGCAGTACTTC	CASSYSPEQYF
few	TRBD2	TRBV20-1	TRBJ2-3	TGCAGTGCCAAGTTAGCGGGGGGGCCTGGTACGCAGTATTTT	CSAKLAGGPGTQYF
few	-	TRBV12-3/TRBV12-4	TRBJ2-6	TGTGCCAGCAGTTTAGGACAGGGGAGGGGACCTGGGGCCAACGTCCTGACTTTC	CASSLGQGRGPGANVLTF
few	-	TRBV6-2/TRBV6-3	TRBJ1-6	TGTGCCAGCAGCGAGGACAAGTGGGGCAACTCCTATAATTCACCCCTCCACTTT	CASSEDKWGNSYNSPLHF
many	-	TRBV4-3	TRBJ2-3	TGCGCCAGCAGCCAAGGGCAGTTGTCAGATACGCAGTATTTT	CASSQGQLSDTQYF
few	-	TRBV13	TRBJ2-7	TGTGCCAGCAGCTTAAGTGCCGATCCGGGAGAGCAGTACTTC	CASSLSADPGEQYF
few	TRBD1	TRBV11-2	TRBJ1-4	TGTGCCAGCAGCCTCAGGACAGGGGGACGTGAAAAACTGTTTTTT	CASSLRTGGREKLFF
-	TRBD1	TRBV4-3	TRBJ2-6	TGCGCCAGCAGCCAAGACTGGGACAGGGCTGGGGCCAACGTCCTGACTTTC	CASSQDWDRAGANVLTF
few	-	TRBV7-8	TRBJ1-5	TGTGCCAGCAGCTTAGTCAGGGTTGGCAATCAGCCCCAGCATTTT	CASSLVRVGNQPQHF
few	-	TRBV11-1	TRBJ1-1	TGTGCCAGCAGCCCTACTAAGGGATCTGAAGCTTTCTTT	CASSPTKGSEAFF
few	TRBD1	TRBV5-6	TRBJ2-7	TGTGCCAGCAGGGTTGGACAGGGACCCTACGAGCAGTACTTC	CASRVGQGPYEQYF
many	-	TRBV4-3	TRBJ1-6	TGCGCCAGCAGCCAAGGTTGGGGCGCACCGAATTCACCCCTCCACTTT	CASSQGWGAPNSPLHF
few	-	TRBV29-1	TRBJ2-1	TGCAGCGTTCACAGTGGTTCAGTCCCGTTCTTC	CSVHSGSVPFF
-	TRBD2	TRBV7-2	TRBJ2-3	TGTGCCAGCAGCAGACTAGCGGGATACCTCACAGATACGCAGTATTTT	CASSRLAGYLTDTQYF
-	-	TRBV7-9	TRBJ1-2	TGTGCCAGCAGCTTAGAACGGCTGGATGGCTACACCTTC	CASSLERLDGYTF
few	-	TRBV2	TRBJ2-4	TGTGCCAGCAGTGGTGCCCTAGCCAAAAACATTCAGTACTTC	CASSGALAKNIQYF
-	TRBD2	TRBV12-3/TRBV12-4	TRBJ2-3	TGTGCCAGCAGCGGACTAGCGGGGGGGGCTCATTATAGCACAGATACGCAGTATTTT	CASSGLAGGAHYSTDTQYF
-	-	TRBV10-3	TRBJ1-3	TGTGCCATCAGTGAGTCGAGTGGGTCTGGAAACACCATATATTTT	CAISESSGSGNTIYF
many	-	TRBV10-3	TRBJ2-4	TGTGCCATCAGTGAGTCGTTCCTAGCCAAAAACATTCAGTACTTC	CAISESFLAKNIQYF